This TCR beta chain was identified in a study of response to subunit inactivated influenza vaccine. Overall study results and limits: Seasonal influenza vaccination, on each occasion, was suggested by the authors to recruit few new T cells.

Trimming took 6 bases from V and 4 from J; bases not matched to a gene: 8. The CDR3 runs 16 residues. CDR1 and CDR2 (germline): ENHRY, SYGVKD. This clonotype showed up just a few times. Antigen unknown. MiXCR was run by TCRdb on the RT-PCR reads, yielding one entry per CDR3 protein. The data contain a few hundred thousand distinct CDR3 sequences, approximately 11% of them seen just once; the ten biggest clones take up approximately 12%. The sample was PBMCs from blood, taken roughly 48 days after vaccination. The TCR originated in a man in his fifties or sixties who received an inactivated influenza vaccine. The chain couples TRBV10-3 to TRBJ2-2, with 10 bases lining up with TRBD2. The CDR3 coding sequence is TGTGCCATCAGCCTAGCGGGAGCCGCGGGCACCGGGGAGCTGTTTTTT. Its translation is CAISLAGAAGTGELFF.